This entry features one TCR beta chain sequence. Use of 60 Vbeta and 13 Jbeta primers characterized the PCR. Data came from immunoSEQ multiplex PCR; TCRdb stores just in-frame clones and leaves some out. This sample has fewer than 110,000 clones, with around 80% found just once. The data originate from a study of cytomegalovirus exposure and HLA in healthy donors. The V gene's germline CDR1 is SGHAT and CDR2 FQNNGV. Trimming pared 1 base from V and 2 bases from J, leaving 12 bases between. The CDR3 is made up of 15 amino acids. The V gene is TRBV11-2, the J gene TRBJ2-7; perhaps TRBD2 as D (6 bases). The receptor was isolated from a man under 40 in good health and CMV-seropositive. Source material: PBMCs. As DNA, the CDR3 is TGTGCCAGCAGCTTAGCTGTGGGACTCACCTACGAGCAGTACTTC. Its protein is CASSLAVGLTYEQYF.